A selection of T cell receptor beta chains follows, all from one sample in a study of cytomegalovirus exposure and HLA in healthy donors. Libraries were prepared by immunoSEQ multiplex PCR; TCRdb keeps only in-frame clonotypes and omits some of them. The sample has 130,000 or so clones; about 82% are singletons. Sequencing used PBMCs. Every receptor here comes from a man aged 30 to 39 in good health and CMV-seronegative. CDR3s include the opening cysteine and the closing phenylalanine or tryptophan. Fields, in order: CDR3 protein, V gene, J gene.

CDR3aa: CASSLQGDYGYTF; v_gene: TRBV5-4; j_gene: TRBJ1-2
CDR3aa: CASSSRDRALDTQYF; v_gene: TRBV7-9; j_gene: TRBJ2-3
CDR3aa: CASSLVGGNTEAFF; v_gene: TRBV7-9; j_gene: TRBJ1-1
CDR3aa: CASSYGVVGEQYF; v_gene: TRBV5-4; j_gene: TRBJ2-7
CDR3aa: CASSEDTYSNQPQHF; v_gene: TRBV28; j_gene: TRBJ1-5
CDR3aa: CASSLGPGEGGELFF; v_gene: TRBV5-4; j_gene: TRBJ2-2
CDR3aa: CASSPGEKKEAFF; v_gene: TRBV19; j_gene: TRBJ1-1
CDR3aa: CASSFEREHYEQYF; v_gene: TRBV5-1; j_gene: TRBJ2-7
CDR3aa: CASRPGQGEQFF; v_gene: TRBV5-1; j_gene: TRBJ2-1
CDR3aa: CASSRQGSNDYGYTF; v_gene: TRBV6-5; j_gene: TRBJ1-2